Below are 14 T cell receptor beta chains sequenced from a single sample in a study of blood T cell repertoires in COVID-19 (dated by TCRdb to the early 2020s). Library creation used the immunoSEQ multiplex PCR assay. Here the immuneACCESS table is served through TCRdb, limited to in-frame sequences with V and J called. Missing clones are a known gap in these copies; in checked studies unresolved V genes cover under half, and the rest lacks a known reason. This sample holds approximately 69,000 clones; about 84% were observed only once. 10% to 15% of the sample is in the top ten clones. What was sequenced was peripheral blood. Every receptor here comes from a man aged 45-60 years with COVID-19, enrolled during active disease.

The sample holds one count of this clone. The gene calls are TRBV5-4 and TRBJ2-2, with a possible D match to TRBD1 (6 bases). The germline gives CDR1 SGHNT, CDR2 YYREEE (reference sequence). This CDR3 spans 15 amino acids. Trimming stripped 0 bases from V and 7 bases from J, with 13 bases between. The CDR3 bases are TGTGCCAGCAGCTTGGGCCAGGGGAGCCACGGGGAGCTGTTTTTT. As protein: CASSLGQGSHGELFF.

The chain has TRBV18 and TRBJ1-2; TRBD1 aligns across 9 bases. CDR1 is KGHSH, CDR2 LQKENI, per germline. The CDR3 is 16 residues long. With V trimmed by 1 base and J by 6 bases, 9 bases remained unmatched. The CDR3 nucleotides are TGTGCCAGCTCACCACTCATGGACAGGGGTGAGGATGGCTACACCTTC. It translates to CASSPLMDRGEDGYTF.

The chain combines TRBV7-9 with TRBJ2-5; D is possibly TRBD2 (6 bases). The CDR3 has 15 residues. Trimming removed 6 bases from V and 5 bases from J, with 19 bases in between. Germline V CDR1 and CDR2: SEHNR, FQNEAQ (reference sequence). CDR3 protein: CASSIYSRRGETQYF. CDR3 sequence (DNA): TGTGCCAGCAGTATTTACTCCCGGCGGGGCGAGACCCAGTACTTC.

The chain links TRBV7-3 to TRBJ2-1; 11 nucleotides line up with TRBD1. Trimming took 5 bases from V and 7 from J; bases not matched to a gene: 7. The germline gives CDR1 SGHTA, CDR2 FQGTGA. CDR3 length: 15 amino acids. The chain's CDR3 is CASSTGQGAANEQFF. The CDR3, as DNA: TGTGCCAGCAGCACCGGACAGGGGGCTGCAAATGAGCAGTTCTTC. Using reference TRBV7-3 and TRBJ2-1 for the parts outside the CDR3, the full variable domain is GAGVSQTPSNKVTEKGKYVELRCDPISGHTALYWYRQSLGQGPEFLIYFQGTGAADDSGLPNDRFFAVRPEGSVSTLKIQRTERGDSAVYLCASSTGQGAANEQFFGPGTRLTVL.

The chain couples TRBV5-6 to TRBJ2-7, with D perhaps matching TRBD1 (7 bases). The germline CDR1 and CDR2 sequences are SGHDT and YYEEEE. V lost 4 bases, J lost 1 base, and 12 bases lay in between. The CDR3 extends over 14 amino acids. The CDR3 nucleotides read TGTGCCAGCAGCAAGGGGGGACAGTCCTACGAGCAGTACTTC. This codes for CASSKGGQSYEQYF.

The chain combines TRBV6-6 with TRBJ2-7; 9 nucleotides line up with TRBD2. This CDR3 has 16 amino acids. V gave up 3 bases and J gave up 3 bases; unmatched junction bases: 9. Germline V lookup: CDR1 MNHNY, CDR2 SVGAGI (reference sequence). Written as DNA, the CDR3 is TGTGCCAGCAGTTATCTAGCAGCGGGGGGTTTCTACGAGCAGTACTTC. Translated: CASSYLAAGGFYEQYF.

The J gene is TRBJ1-2, the V gene TRBV7-6, with D hard to call. CDR3 size: 16 residues. V was trimmed by 5 bases and J by 6 bases, leaving 22 bases between them. The germline gives CDR1 SGHVS, CDR2 FNYEAQ. DNA of the CDR3: TGTGCCAGCAGCCCGACCTTGCAGGCGACCGTTCATGGCTACACCTTC. Translated, it gives CASSPTLQATVHGYTF.

The chain recombines TRBV5-4 with TRBJ1-3, with D perhaps matching TRBD1 (5 bases). The CDR3 is 15 amino acids. Trimming pared 6 bases from V and 0 bases from J, leaving 13 bases between. Germline values: CDR1 SGHNT, CDR2 YYREEE (reference sequence). This CDR3 is CASTLDTFSGNTIYF. Here the CDR3 DNA reads TGTGCCAGCACCCTGGACACCTTCTCTGGAAACACCATATATTTT. Using reference TRBV5-4 and TRBJ1-3 for the parts outside the CDR3, the full variable domain is ETGVTQSPTHLIKTRGQQVTLRCSSQSGHNTVSWYQQALGQGPQFIFQYYREEENGRGNFPPRFSGLQFPNYSSELNVNALELDDSALYLCASTLDTFSGNTIYFGEGSWLTVV.

This chain connects TRBV25-1 to TRBJ2-3, with a tentative D call TRBD2 (5 bases). Per the germline V gene, CDR1 is MGHDK and CDR2 is SYGVNS. The V and J ends lost 4 bases and 4 bases respectively, with 15 bases between them. This CDR3 comprises 15 residues. CDR3 in DNA: TGTGCCAGCAGTGTAGAAAGCGGCTATTCAGATACGCAGTATTTT. Its protein is CASSVESGYSDTQYF.

Comment on this clone: The identical CDR3 is also encoded by other nucleotide sequences in the sample. The chain uses TRBV6-5 and TRBJ2-3; TRBD1 might be the D (6 bases). CDR3 length equals 15 residues. Germline loops: CDR1 MNHEY, CDR2 SVGAGI. V lost 0 bases and J lost 0, with 7 bases in between. DNA for the CDR3: TGTGCCAGCAGTTACTCGGGGGCTAGCACAGATACGCAGTATTTT. Protein product: CASSYSGASTDTQYF.

The chain combines TRBV9 with TRBJ2-2; the match to TRBD2 covers 14 bases. J lost 6 bases, V lost 3 bases, and 4 bases had no gene match. This CDR3 has 16 residues. Germline CDR1 is SGDLS and CDR2 is YYNGEE. The CDR3 loop is CASSDRLAGGPGELFF. The CDR3 DNA follows: TGTGCCAGCAGCGACCGACTAGCGGGGGGGCCCGGGGAGCTGTTTTTT.

This chain uses TRBV5-1 with TRBJ1-1; no definite D call. The CDR3 contains 15 residues. The V and J ends lost 5 bases and 2 bases respectively, with 16 bases between them. From germline, CDR1 is SGHRS and CDR2 YFSETQ. The CDR3 sequence is CASSVWASQNTEAFF. DNA for the CDR3: TGCGCCAGCAGTGTTTGGGCCAGTCAAAACACTGAAGCTTTCTTT.

This clone was detected a few times. The V and J genes are TRBV5-1 and TRBJ2-2; TRBD1 agrees at 8 bases. V shed 6 bases and J 4 bases; nucleotides not matched to a gene: 8. CDR3 length: 15 residues. Germline assignment: CDR1 SGHRS and CDR2 YFSETQ. CDR3 sequence (DNA): TGCGCCAGCACCCCGACAGGGGAGACCACCGGGGAGCTGTTTTTT. It yields the protein CASTPTGETTGELFF.

The genes are TRBV7-3 and TRBJ1-1, with D possibly matching TRBD1 (5 bases). Germline CDR1 is SGHTA and CDR2 is FQGTGA. The V end lost 1 base, the J end lost 4 bases, and 13 bases lay between the germline ends. The CDR3 has 15 residues. This CDR3 reads CASSLMAGRATEAFF. CDR3 nucleotides: TGTGCCAGCAGCTTAATGGCAGGGAGGGCCACTGAAGCTTTCTTT.